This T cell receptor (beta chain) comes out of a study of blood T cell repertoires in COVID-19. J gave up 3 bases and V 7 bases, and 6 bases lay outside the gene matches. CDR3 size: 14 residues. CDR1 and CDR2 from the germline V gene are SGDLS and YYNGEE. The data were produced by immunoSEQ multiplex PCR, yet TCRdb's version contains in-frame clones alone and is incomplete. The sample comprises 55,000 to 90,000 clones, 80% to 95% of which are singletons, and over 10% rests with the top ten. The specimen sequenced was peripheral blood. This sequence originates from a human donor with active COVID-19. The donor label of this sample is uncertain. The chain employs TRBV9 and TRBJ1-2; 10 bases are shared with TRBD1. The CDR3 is CASSRTGGDYGYTF. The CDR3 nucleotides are TGTGCCAGCTCTAGGACAGGGGGGGACTATGGCTACACCTTC.